This T cell receptor (beta chain) comes out of a study of Ad26.COV2.S vaccination and SARS-CoV-2 variants. Clones were sequenced by immunoSEQ multiplex PCR, and TCRdb holds only the in-frame ones, with some missing. The sample carries 250,000 to 300,000 clones, around 87% recorded once. Overall study results and limits: Measures of TCR breadth and depth may have fallen short of total T cell responses. The study found similar non-spike TCR breadth in vaccine and placebo recipients. Responses of spike-specific T cells (both CD8+ and CD4+) reportedly showed substantial breadth after vaccination.

Sample treatment: over 15 received Ad26.COV2.S at low or high dose, single or two shots; several received placebo; per-sample allocation not given. The samples date from day 63 after the first vaccine or placebo injection. What was given as vaccine was an Ad26 vector encoding Wuhan-strain SARS-CoV-2 spike. As concerns this clone: Its antigen is undetermined.

The length of the CDR3 is 14 residues. Germline lookup yields CDR1 SGHRS and CDR2 YFSETQ. V was shortened by 4 bases and J by 0 bases, with 10 bases between the two germline ends. The chain joins TRBV5-1 to TRBJ1-2; no reliable D call. The sample consisted of peripheral blood, taken in a trial of Ad26.COV2.S vaccine versus placebo. The sequence was obtained from a person aged 18 to 59 who received the Ad26.COV2.S COVID-19 vaccine or a placebo. The CDR3 here is CASSRGDANYGYTF. CDR3 DNA sequence: TGCGCCAGCAGCCGAGGTGACGCTAACTATGGCTACACCTTC.